The next 32 T cell receptor beta chains were all read from a single sample in a study of blood T cell repertoires in COVID-19 (TCRdb year 2020). The library came from the immunoSEQ multiplex PCR assay. In TCRdb, the immuneACCESS table is reduced to in-frame sequences with V and J assigned. These tables do not hold every clone; where another copy was compared, an unresolved V gene accounts for under half, and the others remain unexplained. This sample has about 300,000 clones in its table, and 85% of those were observed once. Clones ranked in the top ten supply approximately 1.9% of the sample. Sequences were obtained from PBMCs or T cells enriched from blood (not recorded which). These receptors all stem from a woman in her twenties or thirties who had been exposed to COVID-19.

This clone was seen a few times. This chain uses TRBV9 with TRBJ1-6; tentative D call: TRBD1 (5 bases). V lost 0 bases and J lost 8, with 9 bases in between. The CDR3 covers 14 residues. Germline V gene sequence: CDR1 SGDLS, CDR2 YYNGEE. The CDR3 loop is CASSVGSGYSPLHF. The CDR3 bases are TGTGCCAGCAGCGTAGGTTCAGGGTATTCACCCCTCCACTTT.

On this clone: At the DNA level, this CDR3 is encoded by other sequences in the same sample as well. This rearrangement joins TRBV28 to TRBJ2-7; D is unclear. Trimming left V 1 base short and J 4 bases short, with 5 bases between. The germline gives CDR1 MDHEN, CDR2 SYDVKM. The CDR3 runs to 12 residues. The CDR3: CASSLLRYEQYF. The CDR3 DNA is TGTGCCAGCAGTTTATTACGGTACGAGCAGTACTTC.

As regards this clone: This sample includes further DNA sequences coding for the same CDR3. V and J are TRBV5-4 and TRBJ1-1, with D perhaps matching TRBD1 (5 bases). Germline loops: CDR1 SGHNT, CDR2 YYREEE (reference sequence). V lost 1 base and J 0 bases, leaving 7 bases between the germline ends. The CDR3 is made up of 14 amino acids. CDR3 amino acids: CASSLTGMNTEAFF. In DNA form, the CDR3 reads TGTGCCAGCAGCTTGACAGGTATGAACACTGAAGCTTTCTTT.

The V call is TRBV28, the J call TRBJ1-2; 11 positions agree with TRBD1. The V gene end was trimmed by 2 bases and the J gene end by 2 bases; junction bases not matched to a gene: 4. This CDR3 is 16 amino acids long. Germline V gene sequence: CDR1 MDHEN, CDR2 SYDVKM. The CDR3 DNA is TGTGCCAGCAGTTTAGGGACAGGGGGACTAAACTATGGCTACACCTTC. It translates to CASSLGTGGLNYGYTF.

The chain is built from TRBV7-9 and TRBJ2-7; D perhaps matches TRBD1 (6 bases). In germline, CDR1 is SEHNR, CDR2 FQNEAQ (reference sequence). The CDR3 runs to 13 residues. Trimming took off 5 bases at V and 7 bases at J, with 15 bases between the two ends. The CDR3 loop reads CASSLQTGYEQYF. CDR3 sequence (DNA): TGTGCCAGCAGCCTACAAACAGGGTATGAGCAGTACTTC.

The chain carries TRBV19 and TRBJ1-1; D is uncertain. The CDR3 extends over 14 amino acids. Trimming took off 5 bases at V and 0 bases at J, with 10 bases between the two ends. Germline V gene lookup returns CDR1 LNHDA and CDR2 SQIVND (reference sequence). The CDR3 spells CASSLPGMNTEAFF. In DNA form, the CDR3 reads TGTGCCAGTAGTCTACCGGGGATGAACACTGAAGCTTTCTTT.

The table lists this clone with a few counts. The identical CDR3 is also encoded by other nucleotide sequences in the sample. Here the CDR3 DNA reads TGTGCCAGCAGCCCACAGGGTTCCTACGAGCAGTACTTC. It is translated as CASSPQGSYEQYF. The V gene is TRBV5-4, the J gene TRBJ2-7; possible D gene TRBD1, 6 bases. The CDR3 is 13 amino acids. Trimming removed 4 bases at V and 1 base at J, with 9 bases between. In germline, CDR1 is SGHNT, CDR2 YYREEE (reference sequence).

This chain uses TRBV3-1 (or the pseudogene TRBV3-2) with TRBJ2-4, with 9 bases lining up with TRBD2. The CDR3 is 16 amino acids. CDR1 and CDR2 from the germline V gene are LGHDT and YNNKEL (reference sequence). Unmatched junction bases numbered 3, after V lost 3 bases and J lost 0 bases. The DNA of the CDR3 is TGTGCCAGCAGCCACGAACTAGCGGGAGCCAAAAACATTCAGTACTTC. Translation: CASSHELAGAKNIQYF.

This clone has a single count. This chain links TRBV30 with TRBJ2-7; no clear D. Germline V gives CDR1 GTSNPN, CDR2 SVGIG (reference sequence). V was pared by 0 bases and J by 2 bases, with 5 bases between. This CDR3 region has 12 residues. CDR3 nucleotides: TGTGCCTGGAGTGTAACAGCCTACGAGCAGTACTTC. The encoded protein is CAWSVTAYEQYF.

The J gene is TRBJ2-1, the V gene TRBV7-2; D ambiguous. Looked up from germline, CDR1 is SGHTA and CDR2 is FQGNSA. The V gene lost 2 bases and the J gene lost 5 bases, with 7 bases spanning the gap. The CDR3 spans 13 residues. The CDR3 is CASSLSPDNEQFF. The CDR3 nucleotides are TGTGCCAGCAGCTTATCCCCGGACAATGAGCAGTTCTTC. Supplemented by reference TRBV7-2 and TRBJ2-1, the full variable domain reads GAGVSQSPSNKVTEKGKDVELRCDPISGHTALYWYRQSLGQGLEFLIYFQGNSAPDKSGLPSDRFSAERTGGSVSTLTIQRTQQEDSAVYLCASSLSPDNEQFFGPGTRLTVL.

The CDR3 loop is CASSELWQGYSPLHF. The CDR3 coding sequence is TGTGCCAGCAGTGAACTGTGGCAGGGGTATTCACCCCTCCACTTT. The chain has TRBV25-1 and TRBJ1-6; the D gene is possibly TRBD1 (6 bases). CDR1 and CDR2 (germline): MGHDK, SYGVNS. The CDR3 length is 15 residues. V was pared by 2 bases and J by 8 bases, with 13 bases between.

The V call is TRBV9, the J call TRBJ1-6; D gene uncertain. In germline, CDR1 is SGDLS, CDR2 YYNGEE. This CDR3 comprises 17 residues. V dropped 4 bases and J dropped 4 bases, with 18 bases sitting between them. The CDR3 DNA is TGTGCCAGCAGCACTCCATCCGAGACGGGTTATAATTCACCCCTCCACTTT. It is translated as CASSTPSETGYNSPLHF.

The chain links TRBV6-5 to TRBJ1-2; no firm D call. Germline-derived CDR1 and CDR2 are MNHEY and SVGAGI. The V end lost 6 bases, the J end lost 6 bases, and 8 bases lay between the germline ends. This CDR3 is 11 amino acids long. The CDR3 sequence: CASRGTDGYTF. The CDR3 nucleotides are TGTGCCAGCAGGGGCACAGATGGCTACACCTTC.

This clone was observed a few times. The V call is TRBV4-1, the J call TRBJ1-2, with TRBD1 matching over 10 bases. The CDR3 is 14 residues long. CDR1 is MGHRA, CDR2 YSYEKL, per germline. V was clipped by 4 bases and J by 3 bases; unmatched bases: 2. CDR3 coding DNA: TGCGCCAGCAGCCGGGACAGGGGAGACTATGGCTACACCTTC. Its protein product is CASSRDRGDYGYTF.

This chain uses TRBV7-9 with TRBJ2-7; unclear D gene. Deletions cut 6 bases from V and 5 bases from J, with 11 bases between. The length of the CDR3 is 12 residues. Germline loops: CDR1 SEHNR, CDR2 FQNEAQ (reference sequence). CDR3 DNA: TGTGCCAGCAGTTCAATCATAGACGAGCAGTACTTC. Translated: CASSSIIDEQYF.

The rearrangement uses TRBV5-4 and TRBJ2-1, with 7 bases matching TRBD2. Unmatched junction bases numbered 8, after V lost 6 bases and J lost 5 bases. Per the germline V gene, CDR1 is SGHNT and CDR2 is YYREEE (reference sequence). The CDR3 runs to 14 residues. In nucleotides, the CDR3 is TGTGCCAGCACCCAACGGGGGAGGGACAATGAGCAGTTCTTC. This gives the protein CASTQRGRDNEQFF.

The V gene is TRBV6-4, the J gene TRBJ1-5; no definite D call. In germline, CDR1 is MRHNA, CDR2 SNTAGT. The CDR3 has 13 amino acids. The germline V and J ends were trimmed by 2 bases and 7 bases, with 9 bases remaining between them. CDR3 nucleotides: TGTGCCAGCAGTGACACGGTCGGGCAGCCCCAGCATTTT. It is translated as CASSDTVGQPQHF.

The chain carries TRBV19 and TRBJ2-7; 7 bases map to TRBD2. The junction had 3 bases not matched to a gene; V was cut back by 5 bases and J by 2 bases. The CDR3 covers 13 residues. Per germline, CDR1 LNHDA and CDR2 SQIVND (reference sequence). The chain's CDR3 is CASSPSGPYEQYF. Written as DNA, the CDR3 is TGTGCCAGTAGTCCTAGCGGACCCTACGAGCAGTACTTC.

V and J are TRBV29-1 and TRBJ2-1; no clear D gene. Trimming removed 3 bases from V and 4 bases from J, with 4 bases in between. CDR1 is SQVTM, CDR2 ANQGSEA, per germline. CDR3 length: 11 residues. CDR3 DNA: TGCAGCGTTGATCGTTACAATGAGCAGTTCTTC. It is translated as CSVDRYNEQFF.

CDR3 coding DNA: TGTGCCAGCAGTCCCGGGACAGGGACTGGAAACACCATATATTTT. This sequence encodes CASSPGTGTGNTIYF. The chain joins TRBV28 to TRBJ1-3, with 9 bases matching TRBD1. Germline CDR1 reads MDHEN; CDR2 reads SYDVKM. The CDR3 consists of 15 residues. The ends lost 5 bases at V and 2 bases at J; junction bases unmatched: 4.

The chain is built from TRBV4-3 and TRBJ1-1; D perhaps matches TRBD1 (6 bases). The V end was cut by 4 bases, the J end by 1 base, with 10 bases between. The CDR3 consists of 14 residues. From germline, CDR1 is LGHNA and CDR2 YSLEER. CDR3 region: CASSLETGNTEAFF. The CDR3 coding sequence is TGCGCCAGCAGCCTTGAGACAGGGAACACTGAAGCTTTCTTT.

The chain joins TRBV5-6 to TRBJ1-1, with unresolved D. V was cut by 1 base and J by 4 bases, with 11 bases left in between. The germline V gene encodes CDR1 SGHDT and CDR2 YYEEEE. This CDR3 contains 14 residues. The CDR3 loop reads CASSLPGRFTEAFF. The CDR3 DNA reads TGTGCCAGCAGCTTGCCGGGGAGGTTCACTGAAGCTTTCTTT.

The gene calls are TRBV29-1 and TRBJ2-5, with 8 bases lining up with TRBD1. The V gene end was trimmed by 7 bases and the J gene end by 1 base; junction bases not matched to a gene: 8. CDR1 is SQVTM, CDR2 ANQGSEA, per germline. The CDR3 length is 14 residues. CDR3 coding DNA: TGCAGCGCCTCACACGGGACAGGCCAAGAGACCCAGTACTTC. Translation: CSASHGTGQETQYF.

In this sample, this clone turned up many times. A junction boundary mismatches the germline segment, possibly from a read error. The chain is built from TRBV5-5 and TRBJ2-2; 8 bases line up with TRBD1. The CDR3 totals 13 residues. Germline lookup yields CDR1 SGHKS and CDR2 YYEKEE (reference sequence). CDR3 in DNA: TGTGCCGGCAGACAGGGGATCGCCGGGGAGCTGTTTTTT. This gives the protein CAGRQGIAGELFF.

This clone was seen a handful of times. The chain uses TRBV19 and TRBJ1-1, with no clear D. The CDR3 runs 13 residues. CDR1 LNHDA and CDR2 SQIVND come from the germline V gene (reference sequence). V was pared by 2 bases and J by 5 bases, with 9 bases between. The CDR3 region is CASSITFATEAFF. CDR3 DNA sequence: TGTGCCAGTAGTATAACGTTCGCGACTGAAGCTTTCTTT. The entire variable domain, with the rest obtained from reference TRBV19 and TRBJ1-1, is as follows: DGGITQSPKYLFRKEGQNVTLSCEQNLNHDAMYWYRQDPGQGLRLIYYSQIVNDFQKGDIAEGYSVSREKKESFPLTVTSAQKNPTAFYLCASSITFATEAFFGQGTRLTVV.

The rearrangement joins TRBV7-2 to TRBJ1-4; 7 bases align to TRBD1. CDR3 size: 14 residues. Germline CDR1 reads SGHTA; CDR2 reads FQGNSA. V shed 4 bases, J shed 4 bases, and the junction held 3 bases outside the gene matches. This CDR3 reads CASSSTGSNEKLFF. The CDR3 DNA reads TGTGCCAGCAGCTCGACAGGGAGTAATGAAAAACTGTTTTTT. The full variable domain, with the rest looked up from reference TRBV7-2 and TRBJ1-4, is GAGVSQSPSNKVTEKGKDVELRCDPISGHTALYWYRQSLGQGLEFLIYFQGNSAPDKSGLPSDRFSAERTGGSVSTLTIQRTQQEDSAVYLCASSSTGSNEKLFFGSGTQLSVL.

The chain recombines TRBV28 with TRBJ1-2; 7 positions agree with TRBD1. V lost 10 bases, J lost 4 bases, and 15 bases stayed unmatched. The CDR3 has 15 residues. The germline gives CDR1 MDHEN, CDR2 SYDVKM. CDR3 amino acids: CAIGTGAATSYGYTF. The CDR3, as DNA: TGTGCCATCGGTACAGGGGCCGCGACTAGCTATGGCTACACCTTC.

This chain joins TRBV29-1 and TRBJ1-1, with TRBD1 matching 7 bases. Germline lookup yields CDR1 SQVTM and CDR2 ANQGSEA. With 5 bases clipped from V and 14 bases from J, the junction kept 11 bases outside the gene matches. The CDR3 runs to 11 residues. CDR3 DNA sequence: TGCAGCGTTACCTTCGGACAGGCGGCCTTCTTT. Translating it yields CSVTFGQAAFF. The whole variable domain, remainder taken from reference TRBV29-1 and TRBJ1-1, is SAVISQKPSRDICQRGTSLTIQCQVDSQVTMMFWYRQQPGQSLTLIATANQGSEATYESGFVIDKFPISRPNLTFSTLTVSNMSPEDSSIYLCSVTFGQAAFFGQGTRLTVV.

The gene calls are TRBV30 and TRBJ2-7, with 10 bases aligning to TRBD2. CDR1 GTSNPN and CDR2 SVGIG come from the germline V gene (reference sequence). V gave up 1 base and J gave up 6 bases; unmatched junction bases: 3. This CDR3 is built from 13 residues. DNA for the CDR3: TGTGCCTGGAGTGGCACTAGCGGGATCGAGCAGTACTTC. It is translated as CAWSGTSGIEQYF. Combining the CDR3 with reference TRBV30 and TRBJ2-7 gives the whole variable domain SQTIHQWPATLVQPVGSPLSLECTVEGTSNPNLYWYRQAAGRGLQLLFYSVGIGQISSEVPQNLSASRPQDRQFILSSKKLLLSDSGFYLCAWSGTSGIEQYFGPGTRLTVT.

This chain uses TRBV3-1 (or the pseudogene TRBV3-2) with TRBJ1-3; TRBD1 matches at 12 bases. This CDR3 has 19 residues. With 1 base clipped from V and 3 bases from J, the junction kept 10 bases outside the gene matches. Germline loops: CDR1 LGHDT, CDR2 YNNKEL (reference sequence). CDR3 nucleotide sequence: TGTGCCAGCAGCCAAGTTTGGGGACAGGGGGCCTCGGGTGGAAACACCATATATTTT. Translation: CASSQVWGQGASGGNTIYF.

The chain employs TRBV7-9 and TRBJ2-5; TRBD1 is a possible D gene (6 bases). The CDR3 is 18 residues long. Trimming removed 4 bases from V and 0 bases from J, with 21 bases in between. CDR1 is SEHNR and CDR2 is FQNEAQ in the germline V gene (reference sequence). The chain's CDR3 is CASSSTYLGRDNQETQYF. In DNA form, the CDR3 reads TGTGCCAGCAGCTCTACCTATTTGGGACGGGACAACCAAGAGACCCAGTACTTC.

V gene TRBV9 combines with J gene TRBJ1-2, with 10 bases lining up with TRBD1. V shed 3 bases, J shed 6 bases, and the junction held 11 bases outside the gene matches. CDR1 and CDR2 (germline): SGDLS, YYNGEE. The CDR3 loop spans 16 amino acids. The CDR3 coding sequence is TGTGCCAGCAGCGAGGGACAGGGGCGTGATTCGGATGGCTACACCTTC. Translating gives CASSEGQGRDSDGYTF.